These 6 T cell receptor beta chains were sequenced from one sample in a study of T-cell reconstitution after alpha-beta-depleted transplantation in children. As it was prepared, the TCRbeta library received unique molecular identifiers. Using its own MiXCR run on the PCR reads, TCRdb lists one record per CDR3 protein. The data contain about 230,000 distinct CDR3 sequences, approximately 10% of them seen just once; the ten biggest clones take up roughly 27%. The material sequenced was PBMCs, taken before TCRalphabeta/CD19-depleted stem cell transplant. These receptors were taken from a child younger than two with acute myeloid leukemia, due to receive a stem cell transplant.

This clonotype appeared many times. This chain uses TRBV10-3 with TRBJ2-5, with 7 bases lining up with TRBD1. With 3 bases clipped from V and 2 bases from J, the junction kept 0 bases outside the gene matches. CDR3 length equals 13 residues. Germline V lookup: CDR1 ENHRY, CDR2 SYGVKD. The CDR3 bases are TGTGCCATCAGTGACAGGGGGCAAGAGACCCAGTACTTC. This translates into CAISDRGQETQYF.

This clonotype was picked up many times. The chain links TRBV3-1 to TRBJ1-1; D is uncertain. CDR1 is LGHDT, CDR2 YNNKEL, per germline (reference sequence). Trimming removed 2 bases from V and 6 bases from J, with 4 bases in between. The CDR3 runs 11 residues. CDR3 residues: CASSQRSEAFF. CDR3 nucleotide sequence: TGTGCCAGCAGCCAAAGATCTGAAGCTTTCTTT.

This clonotype was recorded many times. The J gene is TRBJ2-1, the V gene TRBV20-1, with TRBD2 matching over 13 bases. The V and J ends lost 6 bases and 9 bases, in that order; junction bases with no gene match: 5. There are 13 residues in the CDR3. Germline CDR1 and CDR2: DFQATT and SNEGSKA (reference sequence). CDR3 protein: CSARTSGRGEQFF. CDR3 DNA sequence: TGCAGTGCGAGGACTAGCGGGAGAGGTGAGCAGTTCTTC.

This clonotype was counted ten times or more. The rearrangement links TRBV12-3 or TRBV12-4 to TRBJ2-3, with D possibly matching TRBD2 (5 bases). Trimming cost V 7 bases and J 4 bases, with 12 bases left between them. The CDR3 sequence is 13 residues long. CDR3 in amino acids: CASISRAADTQYF. The CDR3 DNA is TGTGCCAGCATATCGAGGGCGGCAGATACGCAGTATTTT.

The rearrangement uses TRBV12-3 or TRBV12-4 and TRBJ2-7; TRBD2 might be the D (5 bases). The length of the CDR3 is 14 residues. Trimming left V 6 bases short and J 2 bases short, with 14 bases between. The CDR3 bases are TGTGCCAGCAGCAAAGGACTGCCGACCTACGAGCAGTACTTC. It specifies CASSKGLPTYEQYF.

This clonotype was found many times. The J gene is TRBJ2-3, the V gene TRBV10-3; D may be TRBD2 (5 bases). Trimming took off 6 bases at V and 0 bases at J, with 7 bases between the two ends. The V gene's germline CDR1 is ENHRY and CDR2 SYGVKD. CDR3 size: 13 residues. CDR3 DNA: TGTGCCATCAGGGGCGGGAGCACAGATACGCAGTATTTT. Its translation is CAIRGGSTDTQYF.